The rows below give T cell receptor beta chains drawn from one sample of a study of identical twins' blood T cells. Via MiXCR, TCRdb re-called the 5' RACE reads, giving one row per CDR3 protein. The sample records 300,000 to 450,000 distinct CDR3 sequences, more than 25% being singletons. What was sequenced was PBMCs. These receptor sequences come from a woman between 18 and 49 years old in good health. Both conserved end residues are part of each CDR3. The order of the fields is clone size, J gene, V gene, D gene, CDR3 DNA, CDR3 protein. A D gene is named only where the DNA matches it firmly. A row's size may be missing; if present it is once, few, many or a size class.

clone size: NA; J gene: TRBJ2-2; V gene: TRBV29-1; D gene: TRBD1; CDR3 DNA: TGCAGCGTCAACTACTGGGGGACAGAGAACACCGGGGAGCTGTTTTTT; CDR3 protein: CSVNYWGTENTGELFF
clone size: few; J gene: TRBJ2-7; V gene: TRBV7-6; D gene: NA; CDR3 DNA: TGTGCCAGCAGCCCCAGTCCCCGGGACTCTACTCTTCCCAAAACCTCTCAGTACTTC; CDR3 protein: CASSPSPRDSTLPKTSQYF
clone size: NA; J gene: TRBJ1-2; V gene: TRBV11-2; D gene: TRBD1; CDR3 DNA: TGTGCCAGCAGCTCGGACAGGGCGGTTGGCTACACCTTC; CDR3 protein: CASSSDRAVGYTF
clone size: once; J gene: TRBJ1-1; V gene: TRBV29-1; D gene: NA; CDR3 DNA: TGCAGCGTCTGCCCCGGGTCCCACCTGAACACTGAAGCTTTCTTT; CDR3 protein: CSVCPGSHLNTEAFF
clone size: NA; J gene: TRBJ1-1; V gene: TRBV4-1; D gene: NA; CDR3 DNA: TGCGCCAGCAGCCAAGCGCAGGCGCCGAACACTGAAGCTTTCTTT; CDR3 protein: CASSQAQAPNTEAFF
clone size: few; J gene: TRBJ2-2; V gene: TRBV4-3; D gene: NA; CDR3 DNA: TGCGCCAGCAGCCAACTCTTTTTCCCCACCGGGGAGCTGTTTTTT; CDR3 protein: CASSQLFFPTGELFF
clone size: NA; J gene: TRBJ1-5; V gene: TRBV7-9; D gene: NA; CDR3 DNA: TGTGCCAGCAGCCTGAATAATCAGCCCCAGCATTTT; CDR3 protein: CASSLNNQPQHF
clone size: few; J gene: TRBJ1-2; V gene: TRBV18; D gene: NA; CDR3 DNA: TGTGCCAGCTCGGTGGACTATGGCTACACCTTC; CDR3 protein: CASSVDYGYTF
clone size: few; J gene: TRBJ1-2; V gene: TRBV7-9; D gene: TRBD1; CDR3 DNA: TGTGCCAGCAGAAAATTCCAGGGGGATGGCTACACCTTC; CDR3 protein: CASRKFQGDGYTF
clone size: NA; J gene: TRBJ1-1; V gene: TRBV29-1; D gene: NA; CDR3 DNA: TGCAGCGTCCCCGGGCTACAGGGCTTTGCCACTGAAGCTTTCTTT; CDR3 protein: CSVPGLQGFATEAFF
clone size: NA; J gene: TRBJ2-2; V gene: TRBV3-1; D gene: NA; CDR3 DNA: TGTGCCAGCAGCACCCGGTCCCACACCGGGGAGCTGTTTTTT; CDR3 protein: CASSTRSHTGELFF
clone size: NA; J gene: TRBJ2-2; V gene: TRBV2; D gene: NA; CDR3 DNA: TGTGCCAGCAGTGTACATTCGAACACCGGGGAGCTGTTTTTT; CDR3 protein: CASSVHSNTGELFF
clone size: many; J gene: TRBJ2-1; V gene: TRBV25-1; D gene: TRBD2; CDR3 DNA: TGTGCCAGCAGTACCCTGAGGGAGGGAGATCGGTACAATGAGCAGTTCTTC; CDR3 protein: CASSTLREGDRYNEQFF
clone size: many; J gene: TRBJ1-1; V gene: TRBV5-1; D gene: TRBD1; CDR3 DNA: TGCGCCAGCAGCCCCAGGACAGGGGGGAACACTGAAGCTTTCTTT; CDR3 protein: CASSPRTGGNTEAFF
clone size: many; J gene: TRBJ2-3; V gene: TRBV10-2; D gene: NA; CDR3 DNA: TGCGCCAGCAGCCTGGTACGGAGCACAGATACGCAGTATTTT; CDR3 protein: CASSLVRSTDTQYF
clone size: NA; J gene: TRBJ1-3; V gene: TRBV28; D gene: NA; CDR3 DNA: TGTGCCACCAAACAGACACATAGAAACACCATATATTTT; CDR3 protein: CATKQTHRNTIYF
clone size: NA; J gene: TRBJ2-1; V gene: TRBV6-2/TRBV6-3; D gene: NA; CDR3 DNA: TGTGCCAGCAGTTACTCGGTGAGAGGCTACAATGAGCAGTTCTTC; CDR3 protein: CASSYSVRGYNEQFF
clone size: NA; J gene: TRBJ2-3; V gene: TRBV7-2; D gene: NA; CDR3 DNA: TGTGCCAGCAGCTTACTAGCGCCGGTGAATACGCAGTATTTT; CDR3 protein: CASSLLAPVNTQYF
clone size: many; J gene: TRBJ1-1; V gene: TRBV3-1; D gene: NA; CDR3 DNA: TGTGCCAGCAGCCAAGAAATAGGGGCGAACACTGAAGCTTTCTTT; CDR3 protein: CASSQEIGANTEAFF
clone size: NA; J gene: TRBJ2-2; V gene: TRBV5-1; D gene: NA; CDR3 DNA: TGCGCCAGCAGCTTGGACCTCACCGGGGAGCTGTTTTTT; CDR3 protein: CASSLDLTGELFF
clone size: NA; J gene: TRBJ1-2; V gene: TRBV7-9; D gene: NA; CDR3 DNA: TGTGCCAGCAGCTTCGCAGGGCCTTTCACCTTC; CDR3 protein: CASSFAGPFTF
clone size: many; J gene: TRBJ1-3; V gene: TRBV11-2; D gene: NA; CDR3 DNA: TGTGCCAGCAGCCATACAGTCTCTGGAAACACCATATATTTT; CDR3 protein: CASSHTVSGNTIYF
clone size: NA; J gene: TRBJ2-7; V gene: TRBV20-1; D gene: TRBD1; CDR3 DNA: TGCAGTGCTAGACTTCACAGGGGTTCCTACGAGCAGTACTTC; CDR3 protein: CSARLHRGSYEQYF
clone size: few; J gene: TRBJ1-1; V gene: TRBV5-1; D gene: NA; CDR3 DNA: TGCGCCAGCAGTCTTCCCCCGATTTCAAAAATGGGGAGAGGATACACTGAAGCTTTCTTT; CDR3 protein: CASSLPPISKMGRGYTEAFF
clone size: once; J gene: TRBJ2-2; V gene: TRBV3-1; D gene: NA; CDR3 DNA: TGTGCCAGCAGCCTTCCTCCCTGGGAGCTGTTTTTT; CDR3 protein: CASSLPPWELFF
clone size: NA; J gene: TRBJ2-2; V gene: TRBV20-1; D gene: NA; CDR3 DNA: TGCAGCGCTAGAGCAACACTGACCGGGGAGCTGTTTTTT; CDR3 protein: CSARATLTGELFF
clone size: few; J gene: TRBJ2-3; V gene: TRBV10-2; D gene: NA; CDR3 DNA: TGCGCCACTAGTTACGGCACAGATACGCAGTATTTT; CDR3 protein: CATSYGTDTQYF
clone size: NA; J gene: TRBJ1-1; V gene: TRBV6-1; D gene: NA; CDR3 DNA: TGTGCCAGCAGGTTCCTAATTGGTATGACTGAAGCTTTCTTT; CDR3 protein: CASRFLIGMTEAFF
clone size: few; J gene: TRBJ2-7; V gene: TRBV6-1; D gene: NA; CDR3 DNA: TGTGCCAGCAGAGGCCAGGGACTCCTCAGCTCCTACGAGCAGTACTTC; CDR3 protein: CASRGQGLLSSYEQYF
clone size: few; J gene: TRBJ2-1; V gene: TRBV29-1; D gene: NA; CDR3 DNA: TGCAGCGTTGAGGGCGGTCCCAAAATCTCCTACAATGAGCAGTTCTTC; CDR3 protein: CSVEGGPKISYNEQFF
clone size: few; J gene: TRBJ2-3; V gene: TRBV2; D gene: NA; CDR3 DNA: TGTGCCAGCAGTCCCCGGATGGGGGACGGCACAGATACGCAGTATTTT; CDR3 protein: CASSPRMGDGTDTQYF
clone size: NA; J gene: TRBJ2-1; V gene: TRBV9; D gene: NA; CDR3 DNA: TGTGCCAGCAGTTCTCGGCCCATGGGGGTTGAGCAGTTCTTC; CDR3 protein: CASSSRPMGVEQFF
clone size: many; J gene: TRBJ1-1; V gene: TRBV4-3; D gene: TRBD1; CDR3 DNA: TGCGCCAGCAGCCTAGGGACAGGCACGAACACTGAAGCTTTCTTT; CDR3 protein: CASSLGTGTNTEAFF
clone size: NA; J gene: TRBJ1-4; V gene: TRBV29-1; D gene: NA; CDR3 DNA: TGCAGCGTTTACGATGGGACTAATGAAAAACTGTTTTTT; CDR3 protein: CSVYDGTNEKLFF